This TCR beta chain derives from a study of blood T cell repertoires in COVID-19. Background on the study: Specimens from acute and convalescent COVID-19 originated in the United States, Italy and Spain.

The protocol was immunoSEQ multiplex PCR, while the TCRdb copy is restricted to in-frame clones and leaves out a portion. This sample has 210,000 or so clones, with about 84% found just once. V was trimmed by 5 bases and J by 9 bases, leaving 11 bases between them. Germline V gene lookup returns CDR1 SGHAT and CDR2 FQNNGV. CDR3 length: 13 residues. Participant-reported clinical history was the basis for cohort assignment. The receptor comes from a man aged 60-69 years who had recovered from COVID-19. The genes are TRBV11-2 and TRBJ1-6; D call uncertain. Sequenced sample: PBMCs or T cells enriched from blood (not recorded which). The CDR3, as DNA: TGTGCCAGCAGCCGAGTCCAGGTTTCACCCCTCCACTTT. Translated, it gives CASSRVQVSPLHF.